This T cell receptor (beta chain) was identified in a study of blood T cells in healthy people across ages. Donors gave 9 to 10 milliliters of peripheral blood apiece. A second PCR, run for about 7 to 11 cycles, used a sample-barcoded 5' primer plus a J-beta primer mix. Sequencing recovered at least 2.5 million CDR3-containing paired-end reads from each sample. MiXCR, applied by TCRdb to the 5' RACE reads, yields one record per CDR3 protein. The sample carries some 790,000 distinct CDR3 sequences, roughly 26% recorded once. Whole-study results and caveats: Nothing was known about donor CMV status, and this possibly confounded expanded clonotype changes. Age advanced and TCR beta diversity per million T cells fell, roughly linearly.

V was trimmed by 1 base and J by 1 base, leaving 7 bases between them. This CDR3 contains 15 residues. Germline V gene lookup returns CDR1 LGHNA and CDR2 YNFKEQ. This clonotype was counted many times. Its specificity is not known. Specimen: blood. This receptor was taken from a woman older than 75 in good health. The chain is built from TRBV4-2 and TRBJ2-2, with D possibly matching TRBD2 (6 bases). In DNA form, the CDR3 reads TGTGCCAGCAGCCAAGGACTAGTGAACACCGGGGAGCTGTTTTTT. Translating it yields CASSQGLVNTGELFF.